The sequence of this TCR beta chain was determined in a study of cytomegalovirus exposure and HLA in healthy donors. PCR primers comprised 60 Vbeta and 13 Jbeta primers. Profiled with immunoSEQ multiplex PCR; TCRdb holds only in-frame clones, not every one. Here the sample table reports about 200,000 clones. Study observations and caveats: Most TCR beta V segments were productive about 87% or about 30% of the time in an earlier analysis. Beyond CMV serostatus, there was no information to go on about immune exposure. According to a later analysis, donors in an Asian-associated ancestry cluster reportedly had fewer N-insertions than the 666-donor mean. The study flagged some 180 TCR beta chains as cytomegalovirus-associated.

Germline loops: CDR1 SGHDT, CDR2 YYEEEE. The length of the CDR3 is 15 residues. The V end was cut by 3 bases, the J end by 3 bases, with 16 bases between. Note on this clone: Antigen: not known. Other nucleotide sequences from this sample produce the same CDR3.

This chain connects TRBV5-6 to TRBJ2-7; D may be TRBD1 (7 bases). The specimen was PBMCs. This receptor was identified in a boy aged 5-17 years in good health and CMV-seronegative. The CDR3 bases are TGTGCCAGCAGCTCTCCGGGGCAGGGGGGCTACGAGCAGTACTTC. Its translation: CASSSPGQGGYEQYF. The full variable domain, rest sourced from reference TRBV5-6 and TRBJ2-7, is DAGVTQSPTHLIKTRGQQVTLRCSPKSGHDTVSWYQQALGQGPQFIFQYYEEEERQRGNFPDRFSGHQFPNYSSELNVNALLLGDSALYLCASSSPGQGGYEQYFGPGTRLTVT.